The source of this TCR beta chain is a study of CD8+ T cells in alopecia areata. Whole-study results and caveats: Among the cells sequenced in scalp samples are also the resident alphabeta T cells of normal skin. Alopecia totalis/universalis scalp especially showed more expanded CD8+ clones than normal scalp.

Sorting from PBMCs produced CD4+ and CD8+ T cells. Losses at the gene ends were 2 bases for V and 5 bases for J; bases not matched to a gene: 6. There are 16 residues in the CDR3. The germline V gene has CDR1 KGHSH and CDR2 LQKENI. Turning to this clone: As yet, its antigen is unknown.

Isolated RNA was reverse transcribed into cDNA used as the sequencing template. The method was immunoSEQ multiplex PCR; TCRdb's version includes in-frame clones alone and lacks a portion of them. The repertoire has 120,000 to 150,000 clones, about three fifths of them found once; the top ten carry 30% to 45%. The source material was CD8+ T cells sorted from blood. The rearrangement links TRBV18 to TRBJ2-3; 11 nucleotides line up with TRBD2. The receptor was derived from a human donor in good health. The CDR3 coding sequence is TGTGCCAGCTCACCAGTGACTAGCGGGAATGGAGATACGCAGTATTTT. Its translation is CASSPVTSGNGDTQYF.